This T cell receptor beta chain appears in the sequencing data of a study of PD-1 and CTLA-4 blockade in melanoma. The assay was immunoSEQ multiplex PCR, and TCRdb's table has in-frame clones only and misses some. This sample has about 11,000 clones, with 75% to 85% found just once. The CDR3 extends over 13 amino acids. V shed 6 bases and J shed 0 bases, with 8 bases lying between them. V gene TRBV12-3 or TRBV12-4 combines with J gene TRBJ1-1; TRBD1 is a possible D gene (6 bases). This TCR was recovered from a human donor with melanoma. Sequences were derived from CD8+ T cells from peripheral blood, sampled from a patient given anti-PD-1 treatment. The CDR3 bases are TGTGCCAGCAGCCGGGACATGAACACTGAAGCTTTCTTT. It translates to CASSRDMNTEAFF.